Below, 20 T cell receptor beta chains from the same sample are listed, as sequenced in a study of blood T cells in healthy people across ages. For the second PCR, which ran for 7 to 11 cycles, a sample-barcoded 5' primer and a J-beta primer mix were used. TCRdb reanalysed the 5' RACE reads using MiXCR and keeps one entry per CDR3 protein. The repertoire holds roughly 640,000 distinct CDR3 sequences, with approximately 30% as singletons. Input material: blood. These receptor sequences come from a woman of 80 years or more in good health.

This clonotype was observed a handful of times. The chain is built from TRBV11-2 and TRBJ2-1; D is ambiguous. The length of the CDR3 is 11 residues. Trimming pared 2 bases from V and 9 bases from J, leaving 5 bases between. The V gene's germline CDR1 is SGHAT and CDR2 FQNNGV. The CDR3 sequence: CASSLYGEQFF. Here the CDR3 DNA reads TGTGCCAGCAGCTTATACGGTGAGCAGTTCTTC.

This clonotype occurred many times. The rearrangement joins TRBV5-1 to TRBJ1-4, with D perhaps matching TRBD1 (5 bases). The CDR3 totals 14 residues. V lost 4 bases to trimming and J lost 3 bases, with 10 bases between them. From germline, CDR1 is SGHRS and CDR2 YFSETQ. CDR3 DNA sequence: TGCGCCAGCAGCCCGGTGGGGGCTAATGAAAAACTGTTTTTT. This translates into CASSPVGANEKLFF.

Of note for this clonotype: This sequence may be a read error, since a much larger clone differs from it by one base. The chain carries TRBV12-3 or TRBV12-4 and TRBJ1-2; D is possibly TRBD1 (5 bases). The CDR3 sequence is 13 residues long. CDR3 nucleotides: TGTGCCAGCAGTTTAGTCCAGCAGGGTGGCCACACCTTC. Its translation is CASSLVQQGGHTF.

The chain carries TRBV6-1 and TRBJ2-5; D might be TRBD1 or TRBD2, each matching 6 bases. Germline V gene lookup returns CDR1 MNHNS and CDR2 SASEGT. This CDR3 is 15 amino acids long. The ends were cut back, 5 bases at V and 3 bases at J, with 16 bases in the middle. The CDR3 is CASSFQPGAKETQYF. In nucleotides, the CDR3 is TGTGCCAGCAGTTTCCAACCGGGGGCCAAAGAGACCCAGTACTTC.

This clonotype was seen ten or more times. This chain uses TRBV4-3 with TRBJ2-3, with D possibly matching TRBD2 (7 bases). V was pared by 4 bases and J by 5 bases, with 13 bases between. From germline, CDR1 is LGHNA and CDR2 YSLEER. The CDR3 length is 14 residues. CDR3 nucleotides: TGCGCCAGCAGCCCAAGGGGGGGGGAAGATACGCAGTATTTT. Translated: CASSPRGGEDTQYF.

This clonotype was seen a few times. The chain uses TRBV6-2 or TRBV6-3 and TRBJ2-2; 7 bases fit TRBD1. J was trimmed by 3 bases and V by 10 bases; bases with no gene match: 5. In germline, CDR1 is MNHEY, CDR2 SVGEGT. This CDR3 spans 13 amino acids. The CDR3 DNA reads TGTGCCACCCTAACAGGGGACACCGGGGAGCTGTTTTTT. As protein: CATLTGDTGELFF.

This clonotype has a count of ten or more. The DNA of the CDR3 is TGTGCCAGCAGTCCGTCGACCGCCACAGATACGCAGTATTTT. Protein product: CASSPSTATDTQYF. This chain links TRBV6-5 with TRBJ2-3, with D uncertain. Germline CDR1 and CDR2: MNHEY and SVGAGI. The CDR3 length is 14 residues. The V end was cut by 5 bases, the J end by 2 bases, with 11 bases between.

Ten or more counts support this clonotype. A read error may produce the germline difference seen at one junction end. This chain connects TRBV6-2 or TRBV6-3 to TRBJ2-1; possibly TRBD1 or TRBD2 for D (6 bases each). From germline, CDR1 is MNHEY and CDR2 SVGEGT. This CDR3 comprises 16 residues. CDR3 protein: CASRSTRGQGYKEQFF. The CDR3 DNA reads TGTGCCAGCAGGTCCACACGGGGGCAGGGCTACAAGGAGCAGTTCTTC.

This clonotype was detected many times. The chain is built from TRBV10-3 and TRBJ2-7; 13 bases are a match to TRBD2. The length of the CDR3 is 16 residues. Germline CDR1 reads ENHRY; CDR2 reads SYGVKD. J was trimmed by 5 bases and V by 2 bases; bases with no gene match: 6. Here the CDR3 DNA reads TGTGCCATCAGTGAGCCACCGGGACTAGCGGGGAACGAGCAGTACTTC. Translating gives CAISEPPGLAGNEQYF.

The chain has TRBV6-1 and TRBJ2-5, with D possibly called TRBD1 or TRBD2 (5 bases each). TRBJ2-7 explains the end of the DNA better; the J call may be wrong. Looked up from germline, CDR1 is MNHNS and CDR2 is SASEGT. The CDR3 is made up of 16 amino acids. The CDR3 DNA is TGTGCCAGCAGTAAAATGGGACGACAATCTCGGGACGAGCAGTACTTC. This encodes CASSKMGRQSRDEQYF.

This clonotype was recorded a few times. The gene calls are TRBV29-1 and TRBJ2-2, with 7 positions matching TRBD1. This CDR3 has 14 amino acids. The germline V gene has CDR1 SQVTM and CDR2 ANQGSEA. Germline trimming cut 6 bases from V and 4 bases from J; bases unmatched to any gene: 8. Here the CDR3 reads CSVTGTASTGELFF. CDR3 coding DNA: TGCAGCGTGACCGGGACAGCAAGCACCGGGGAGCTGTTTTTT.

This sequence joins TRBV2 and TRBJ2-7, with 7 bases lining up with TRBD1. CDR3 size: 13 residues. CDR1 and CDR2 from the germline V gene are SNHLY and FYNNEI. The junction had 5 bases not matched to a gene; V was cut back by 4 bases and J by 5 bases. CDR3 protein: CASSGYRGHEQYF. In DNA form, the CDR3 reads TGTGCCAGCAGTGGATACAGGGGCCACGAGCAGTACTTC. The full variable domain, its missing parts supplied by reference TRBV2 and TRBJ2-7, is EPEVTQTPSHQVTQMGQEVILRCVPISNHLYFYWYRQILGQKVEFLVSFYNNEISEKSEIFDDQFSVERPDGSNFTLKIRSTKLEDSAMYFCASSGYRGHEQYFGPGTRLTVT.

Many counts were recorded for this clonotype. The chain has TRBV3-1 and TRBJ1-2, with TRBD1 identical over 12 bases. The germline V gene encodes CDR1 LGHDT and CDR2 YNNKEL (reference sequence). The CDR3 is 18 amino acids. V lost 5 bases and J lost 5; bases outside the gene matches: 15. The CDR3 sequence is CASSYKAGQGAGGYGYTF. DNA of the CDR3: TGTGCCAGCAGCTATAAAGCGGGACAGGGGGCCGGTGGGTATGGCTACACCTTC.

This clonotype has a handful of counts. V and J are TRBV3-1 and TRBJ1-2, with 7 positions matching TRBD1. The CDR3 runs 13 residues. Trimming removed 4 bases from V and 8 bases from J; junction bases left unmatched: 7. Germline loops: CDR1 LGHDT, CDR2 YNNKEL (reference sequence). The CDR3 region is CASSRQGGEGYTF. As DNA, the CDR3 is TGTGCCAGCAGCCGGCAGGGGGGGGAAGGCTACACCTTC.

A word on this clonotype: Given a much more abundant clone one base away, this may be a read error. V usage is TRBV7-7 and J usage is TRBJ2-5; D is unresolved. Trimming removed 1 base at V and 6 bases at J, with 18 bases between. The CDR3 has 16 amino acids. Germline loops: CDR1 SSHAT, CDR2 FNYEAQ (reference sequence). This CDR3 is CASSLESAGLRKTQYF. DNA of the CDR3: TGTGCCAGCAGCTTAGAATCGGCAGGCCTGAGGAAGACCCAGTACTTC.

J is TRBJ2-3 and V is TRBV6-1, with TRBD2 identical over 10 bases. CDR1 MNHNS and CDR2 SASEGT come from the germline V gene. With 0 bases clipped from V and 2 bases from J, the junction kept 8 bases outside the gene matches. The CDR3 covers 18 residues. The CDR3 DNA reads TGTGCCAGCAGTGAAGCTGCTCGGCTAGCGGGGGCCACAGATACGCAGTATTTT. It encodes CASSEAARLAGATDTQYF.

In its sample, this clonotype was seen a few times. The chain joins TRBV4-1 to TRBJ1-1; the D gene is possibly TRBD1 (6 bases). Trimming left V 0 bases short and J 5 bases short, with 28 bases between. The CDR3 is made up of 20 amino acids. Germline-derived CDR1 and CDR2 are MGHRA and YSYEKL. CDR3 sequence reads: CASSQDLGGGASPRSTEAFF. CDR3 DNA: TGCGCCAGCAGCCAAGATCTTGGGGGGGGCGCATCCCCCCGCTCGACTGAAGCTTTCTTT.

The sample holds a few counts of this clonotype. Being one base from a much bigger clone, this may be a read error. The genes are TRBV7-6 and TRBJ1-2; 7 nucleotides agree with TRBD1. Looked up from germline, CDR1 is SGHVS and CDR2 is FNYEAQ. CDR3 length equals 14 residues. CDR3 sequence (DNA): TGTGTCAGCAGCCCCCCGGGACAGCCTTATGGCTACACCTTC. It encodes CVSSPPGQPYGYTF. The whole variable domain, filled in from reference TRBV7-6 and TRBJ1-2, reads GAGVSQSPRYKVTKRGQDVALRCDPISGHVSLYWYRQALGQGPEFLTYFNYEAQQDKSGLPNDRFSAERPEGSISTLTIQRTEQRDSAMYRCVSSPPGQPYGYTFGSGTRLTVV.

This clonotype was detected a few times. CDR3 sequence (DNA): TGTGCCAGCAGCACCGAGTTCAAGACTGAAGCTTTCTTT. Protein product: CASSTEFKTEAFF. The chain combines TRBV9 with TRBJ1-1; D is ambiguous. V lost 4 bases and J lost 5, with 12 bases in between. This CDR3 contains 13 residues. Germline V lookup: CDR1 SGDLS, CDR2 YYNGEE.

Of note for this clonotype: A much larger clone lies a single base off, so this may be a read error. The chain combines TRBV6-5 with TRBJ2-7; weak D call: TRBD1 (5 bases). This CDR3 region has 14 residues. V shed 6 bases and J shed 6 bases, with 18 bases lying between them. CDR1 and CDR2 from the germline V gene are MNHEY and SVGAGI. In nucleotides, the CDR3 is TGTGCCAGCAGCCGCGCGCAGGGCTGGTGCGAGCAGTACTTC. Translation gives CASSRAQGWCEQYF.